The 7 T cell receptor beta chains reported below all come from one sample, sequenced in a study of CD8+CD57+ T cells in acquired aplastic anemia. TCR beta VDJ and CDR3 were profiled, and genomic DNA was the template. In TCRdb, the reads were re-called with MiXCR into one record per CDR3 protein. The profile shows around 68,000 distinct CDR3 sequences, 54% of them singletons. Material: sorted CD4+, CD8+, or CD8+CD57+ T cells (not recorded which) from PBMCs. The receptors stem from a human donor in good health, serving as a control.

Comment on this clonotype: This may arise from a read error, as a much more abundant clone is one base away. The CDR3 DNA reads TGTGCCAGCAGCGACCGACTAGCGGGGGCTTCACCGGCCTACGAGCAGTACTTC. Its translation: CASSDRLAGASPAYEQYF. The genes are TRBV27 and TRBJ2-7; 12 positions agree with TRBD2. Germline CDR1 is MNHEY and CDR2 is SMNVEV (reference sequence). This CDR3 is 18 amino acids long. J was trimmed by 2 bases and V by 6 bases; bases with no gene match: 14.

The CDR3 loop is CATKQELNYGYTF. The CDR3 DNA sequence: TGTGCCACCAAACAGGAGCTTAACTATGGCTACACCTTC. V usage is TRBV10-3 and J usage is TRBJ1-2; a weak D match, TRBD1 (5 bases). There are 13 residues in the CDR3. Per the germline V gene, CDR1 is ENHRY and CDR2 is SYGVKD. V shed 10 bases and J shed 1 base, with 13 bases lying between them.

CDR3 protein: CATSGGQETQYF. The CDR3 DNA reads TGTGCCACCAGCGGCGGCCAAGAGACCCAGTACTTC. This chain uses TRBV15 with TRBJ2-5; D unresolved. Germline CDR1 reads LNHNV; CDR2 reads YYDKDF (reference sequence). V lost 5 bases and J 1 base, leaving 5 bases between the germline ends. The CDR3 is 12 residues long.

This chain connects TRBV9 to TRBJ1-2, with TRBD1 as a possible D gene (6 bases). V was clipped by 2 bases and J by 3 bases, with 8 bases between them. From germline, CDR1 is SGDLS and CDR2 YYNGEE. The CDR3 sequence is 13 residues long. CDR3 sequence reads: CASSVRGHYGYTF. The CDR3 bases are TGTGCCAGCAGCGTCAGGGGACACTATGGCTACACCTTC.

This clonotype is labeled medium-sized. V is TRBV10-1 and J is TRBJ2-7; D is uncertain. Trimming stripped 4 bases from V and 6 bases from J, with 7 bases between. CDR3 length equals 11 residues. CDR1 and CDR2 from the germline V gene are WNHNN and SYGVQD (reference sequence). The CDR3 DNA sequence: TGCGCCAGCAGTGGGGGATCCGAGCAGTACTTC. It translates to CASSGGSEQYF.

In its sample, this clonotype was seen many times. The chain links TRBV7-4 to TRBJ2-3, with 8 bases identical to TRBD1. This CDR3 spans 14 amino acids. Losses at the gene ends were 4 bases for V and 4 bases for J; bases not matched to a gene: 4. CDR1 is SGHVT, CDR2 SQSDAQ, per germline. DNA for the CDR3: TGTGCCAGCAGCTCGACAGGGGTGGCAGATACGCAGTATTTT. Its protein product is CASSSTGVADTQYF.

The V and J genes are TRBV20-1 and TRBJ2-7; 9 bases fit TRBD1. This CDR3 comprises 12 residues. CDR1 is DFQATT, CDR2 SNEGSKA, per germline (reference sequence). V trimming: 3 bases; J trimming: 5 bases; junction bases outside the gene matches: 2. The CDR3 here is CSARTGGDEQYF. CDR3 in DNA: TGCAGTGCTAGGACAGGGGGGGACGAGCAGTACTTC.